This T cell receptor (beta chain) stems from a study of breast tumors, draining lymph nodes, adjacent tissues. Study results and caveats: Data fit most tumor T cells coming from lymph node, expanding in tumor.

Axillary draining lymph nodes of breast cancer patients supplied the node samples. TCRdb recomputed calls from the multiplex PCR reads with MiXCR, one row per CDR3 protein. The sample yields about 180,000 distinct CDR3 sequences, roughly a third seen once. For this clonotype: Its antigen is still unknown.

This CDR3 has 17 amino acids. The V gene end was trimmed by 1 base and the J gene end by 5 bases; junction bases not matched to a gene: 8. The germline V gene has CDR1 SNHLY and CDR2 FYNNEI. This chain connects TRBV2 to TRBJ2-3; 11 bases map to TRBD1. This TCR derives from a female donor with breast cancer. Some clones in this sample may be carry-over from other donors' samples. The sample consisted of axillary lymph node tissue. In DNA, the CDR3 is TGTGCCAGCAGTGAAGGAAAGGGACAGGGGGTAGGAGATACGCAGTATTTT. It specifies CASSEGKGQGVGDTQYF.